Described below is a single TCR beta chain sequence and its context. Its antigen remains unknown. Per donor, at least one pre-ART and at least two post-ART PBMC samples were obtained. Participants living with HIV all received treatment in the United States. In each sample, roughly 0.95-10 million cryopreserved PBMC were present before DNA extraction. immunoSEQ v3.0 was run at survey level. Here immunoSEQ multiplex PCR was the method, and the copy in TCRdb shows in-frame clones only, minus some. The profile shows 20,000 to 25,000 clones, roughly 80% of them singletons. The CDR3 has 15 amino acids. Trimming removed 6 bases at V and 5 bases at J, with 14 bases between. Looked up from germline, CDR1 is KGHSH and CDR2 is LQKENI. This sample is drawn from a study of long-term antiretroviral therapy in people with HIV. General study results and limits: Diversity went up after ART and still fell short of transplant donor controls.

The source was unsorted PBMCs, collected 1.9 years after starting antiretroviral therapy. J is TRBJ1-6 and V is TRBV18; no reliable D call. The TCR originated in a woman aged 50 to 65 with HIV. DNA of the CDR3: TGTGCCAGCTCGCACTCGCCAGACCATAATTCACCCCTCCACTTT. Encoded protein: CASSHSPDHNSPLHF.